This T cell receptor (delta chain) appears in the sequencing data of a study of γδ T cells in repeated Plasmodium falciparum infection. Study at large: Sampling occurred at baseline, pre-infection for selected infections, and 21 days post-infection. Points from the study as a whole: Waves of new clonotype selection appeared after repeated controlled infections in Vdelta2-negative, largely Vdelta1+, gammadelta T cells.

Vgamma9/Vdelta2+ and Vdelta2-negative gammadelta T cells were flow-sorted from PBMC for bulk sequencing. This clone was observed at least ten times. Its antigen is as yet unknown. The CDR3 contains 26 residues. V dropped 3 bases and J dropped 3; count of bases not matched to a gene: 37. Germline CDR1 TSWWSYY, CDR2 QGS. TCRdb ran CATT on the multiplex PCR reads. The table records some 100,000 delta-chain clones, about 1.5% of them present only once. This sequence joins TRDV1 and TRDJ2; 7 bases fit TRDD3. Sequenced sample: gamma-delta T cells from blood. The TCR was taken from a pool of human donors (malaria-infected and uninfected, not separated). Here the CDR3 reads CALGEYPPGMIPPWGYRRIVTAQLFF. The CDR3 DNA sequence: TGTGCTCTTGGGGAGTATCCTCCGGGAATGATACCACCCTGGGGATATCGGAGGATTGTGACAGCACAACTCTTCTTT.